One sample yielded the 24 T cell receptor beta chains listed below, sequenced in a study of Graves' ophthalmopathy and Graves' hyperthyroidism. Researchers took RNA transcripts and amplified TCR beta CDR3 regions from them. After a first-round RT-PCR with HTBI primers, a second-round multiplex PCR was run. Each CDR3 protein is one row after TCRdb ran MiXCR on the multiplex PCR reads. The table lists approximately 480,000 distinct CDR3 sequences, 13% to 15% of them singletons. Sequencing used blood. The origin of the receptors is a woman in her 30s with Graves' ophthalmopathy.

This clonotype showed up just a few times. The genes are TRBV3-1 and TRBJ2-2; D ambiguous. Germline CDR1 LGHDT, CDR2 YNNKEL (reference sequence). Trimming took 1 base from V and 16 from J, leaving 10 bases between them. This CDR3 has 11 amino acids. The CDR3 here is CASSQGRSRFF. In DNA form, the CDR3 reads TGTGCCAGCAGCCAAGGCAGGTCGCGGTTTTTT.

Many counts were recorded for this clonotype. The chain links TRBV28 to TRBJ1-6; D unclear. V was pared by 1 base and J by 5 bases, with 6 bases between. The CDR3 is 14 amino acids. Germline CDR1 is MDHEN and CDR2 is SYDVKM. In DNA, the CDR3 is TGTGCCAGCAGTTTATCATGGGATAATTCACCCCTCCACTTT. Translation gives CASSLSWDNSPLHF.

This clonotype has just a few counts. The rearrangement uses TRBV19 and TRBJ1-1, with 7 bases matching TRBD1. Germline trimming cut 5 bases from V and 8 bases from J; bases unmatched to any gene: 11. The germline V gene encodes CDR1 LNHDA and CDR2 SQIVND (reference sequence). The CDR3 extends over 14 amino acids. CDR3 loop: CASSVSGTATEAFF. DNA of the CDR3: TGTGCCAGTAGTGTCTCCGGGACAGCAACCGAAGCTTTCTTT.

The CDR3 loop reads CASSEALLGDSPEAFF. In DNA, the CDR3 is TGTGCCAGCAGTGAAGCGCTTTTGGGGGACAGCCCTGAAGCTTTCTTT. The chain links TRBV6-1 to TRBJ1-1, with 7 bases that match TRBD1. Germline CDR1 is MNHNS and CDR2 is SASEGT. With V trimmed by 0 bases and J by 6 bases, 10 bases remained unmatched. The CDR3 covers 16 residues.

Ten or more counts support this clonotype. The rearrangement joins TRBV12-3 or TRBV12-4 to TRBJ2-7, with 8 nucleotides matching TRBD1. Germline trimming cut 7 bases from V and 5 bases from J; bases unmatched to any gene: 7. This CDR3 region has 13 residues. The CDR3 sequence is CASTRAGGNEQYF. Written as DNA, the CDR3 is TGTGCCAGCACTCGGGCAGGGGGCAACGAGCAGTACTTC.

In its sample, this clonotype was seen many times. The chain links TRBV7-3 to TRBJ2-7; 7 positions match TRBD2. CDR1 is SGHTA, CDR2 FQGTGA, per germline. The ends lost 1 base at V and 3 bases at J; junction bases unmatched: 6. The CDR3 has 15 amino acids. The CDR3: CASSLIAGEGYEQYF. The CDR3 DNA follows: TGTGCCAGCAGCTTAATCGCGGGGGAAGGCTACGAGCAGTACTTC.

At least ten counts were recorded for this clonotype. J is TRBJ1-2 and V is TRBV5-1; TRBD1 matches 9 bases. This CDR3 is 15 amino acids long. The trim removed 4 bases at V and 4 bases at J, leaving 8 bases unmatched. Germline-derived CDR1 and CDR2 are SGHRS and YFSETQ. DNA of the CDR3: TGCGCCAGCAGCACGGACAGGGGCTCCCTCTATGGCTACACCTTC. Its translation: CASSTDRGSLYGYTF.

This clonotype was counted ten times or more. This chain joins TRBV12-3 or TRBV12-4 and TRBJ1-5; D is undetermined. The V gene lost 6 bases and the J gene lost 6 bases, with 9 bases spanning the gap. CDR3 length: 12 residues. CDR3 bases: TGTGCCAGCAGCGCGGTTGGTCAGCCCCAGCATTTT. Its translation is CASSAVGQPQHF.

This clonotype appeared a few times. The chain recombines TRBV30 with TRBJ2-7; D unresolved. This CDR3 has 12 amino acids. Germline V gives CDR1 GTSNPN, CDR2 SVGIG (reference sequence). Trimming took off 1 base at V and 2 bases at J, with 6 bases between the two ends. As DNA, the CDR3 is TGTGCCTGGAGTGCTACTACCTACGAGCAGTACTTC. Protein: CAWSATTYEQYF.

V is TRBV11-3 and J is TRBJ2-7; either TRBD1 or TRBD2 may supply D (6 bases each). Germline assignment: CDR1 SGHNT and CDR2 YENEEA. The CDR3 runs to 15 residues. V shed 1 base and J shed 0 bases, with 10 bases lying between them. As DNA, the CDR3 is TGTGCCAGCAGCTTAGGCGGGACACACTCCTACGAGCAGTACTTC. This codes for CASSLGGTHSYEQYF.

This clonotype was detected ten times or more. This chain uses TRBV10-3 with TRBJ2-7; the match to TRBD2 covers 8 bases. V dropped 2 bases and J dropped 2; count of bases not matched to a gene: 5. The CDR3 extends over 15 amino acids. Germline CDR1 and CDR2: ENHRY and SYGVKD. The CDR3 loop reads CAISEGIAGTYEQYF. CDR3 nucleotides: TGTGCCATCAGTGAGGGGATAGCGGGGACCTACGAGCAGTACTTC.

This clonotype was seen many times. CDR3 protein: CASPQGRAVQPQHF. CDR3 DNA: TGTGCCAGCCCTCAGGGGAGGGCGGTTCAGCCCCAGCATTTT. The chain uses TRBV28 and TRBJ1-5, with D perhaps matching TRBD1 (6 bases). Trimming cost V 8 bases and J 6 bases, with 17 bases left between them. The germline V gene has CDR1 MDHEN and CDR2 SYDVKM. The CDR3 has 14 amino acids.

Only a few counts were recorded for this clonotype. The V gene is TRBV2, the J gene TRBJ2-5; 15 positions agree with TRBD2. This CDR3 is 14 amino acids long. Germline loops: CDR1 SNHLY, CDR2 FYNNEI. Unmatched junction bases numbered 3, after V lost 6 bases and J lost 7 bases. The CDR3 sequence: CASRPGLAGGTQYF. In nucleotides, the CDR3 is TGTGCCAGCAGACCGGGACTAGCGGGAGGGACCCAGTACTTC.

As to this clonotype: This may be a read error: a much more frequent sequence differs by one nucleotide. The rearrangement uses TRBV9 and TRBJ2-7, with D perhaps given as TRBD1 or TRBD2 (5 bases each). Per germline, CDR1 SGDLS and CDR2 YYNGEE. The CDR3 extends over 15 amino acids. CDR3 in amino acids: CASSTLGDGSYKQYF. As DNA, the CDR3 is TGTGCCAGCAGCACCCTGGGGGACGGATCCTACAAGCAGTACTTC. The full variable domain, in which reference TRBV9 and TRBJ2-7 provide the parts outside the CDR3, is DSGVTQTPKHLITATGQRVTLRCSPRSGDLSVYWYQQSLDQGLQFLIQYYNGEERAKGNILERFSAQQFPDLHSELNLSSLELGDSALYFCASSTLGDGSYKQYFGPGTRLTVT.

This clonotype has a count of ten or more. V and J are TRBV7-9 and TRBJ1-2; 9 bases are shared with TRBD1. Per the germline V gene, CDR1 is SEHNR and CDR2 is FQNEAQ (reference sequence). This CDR3 is 15 amino acids long. With 1 base clipped from V and 8 bases from J, the junction kept 8 bases outside the gene matches. In DNA, the CDR3 is TGTGCCAGCAGCTTAGGGCAGGGACAGGGTTCCGGCTACACCTTC. It yields the protein CASSLGQGQGSGYTF.

This clonotype has at least ten counts. V gene TRBV20-1 combines with J gene TRBJ2-7; 7 positions match TRBD2. The V segment lost 5 bases and the J segment 4 bases; nucleotides outside the gene matches: 17. The length of the CDR3 is 16 residues. CDR1 and CDR2 from the germline V gene are DFQATT and SNEGSKA (reference sequence). CDR3 bases: TGCAGTGCTCACCCTCCCCGGGAGGCGAATCAATACGAGCAGTACTTC. This encodes CSAHPPREANQYEQYF.

The sample holds many counts of this clonotype. V and J are TRBV5-1 and TRBJ1-5, with TRBD1 matching over 8 bases. Germline V gene lookup returns CDR1 SGHRS and CDR2 YFSETQ. This CDR3 contains 15 residues. V was pared by 4 bases and J by 5 bases, with 8 bases of the junction left unmatched. The DNA for the CDR3 is TGCGCCAGCAGCCCGACAGGGGATTCTGATCAGCCCCAGCATTTT. Translation: CASSPTGDSDQPQHF.

This clonotype was seen many times. V usage is TRBV15 and J usage is TRBJ2-4; D gene uncertain. With 0 bases removed from V and 7 bases from J, the gap between germline ends came to 13 bases. From germline, CDR1 is LNHNV and CDR2 YYDKDF (reference sequence). CDR3 length: 15 amino acids. The DNA of the CDR3 is TGTGCCACCAGCAGAGATTCGTCTAGTTTGAACATTCAGTACTTC. As protein: CATSRDSSSLNIQYF. Supplemented by reference TRBV15 and TRBJ2-4, the full variable domain reads DAMVIQNPRYQVTQFGKPVTLSCSQTLNHNVMYWYQQKSSQAPKLLFHYYDKDFNNEADTPDNFQSRRPNTSFCFLDIRSPGLGDTAMYLCATSRDSSSLNIQYFGAGTRLSVL.

This clonotype has ten or more counts. The CDR3 sequence: CASTREGASWDGYTF. The DNA of the CDR3 is TGTGCCAGCACCCGGGAGGGGGCGAGTTGGGACGGCTACACCTTC. The V and J genes are TRBV7-9 and TRBJ1-2; 7 bases agree with TRBD1. The CDR3 runs 15 residues. Germline assignment: CDR1 SEHNR and CDR2 FQNEAQ (reference sequence). The ends lost 7 bases at V and 8 bases at J; junction bases unmatched: 16.

This clonotype has only a few counts. This chain links TRBV2 with TRBJ2-5, with D perhaps TRBD1 or TRBD2 (5 bases each). Germline V CDR1 and CDR2: SNHLY, FYNNEI. The CDR3 runs to 15 residues. Between the trimmed V and J ends, which lost 4 bases and 5 bases, there was a span of 17 bases. The CDR3 sequence is CASSGRDVTGETQYF. The DNA for the CDR3 is TGTGCCAGCAGTGGACGGGACGTCACCGGTGAGACCCAGTACTTC. The full variable domain, in which reference TRBV2 and TRBJ2-5 provide the parts outside the CDR3, is EPEVTQTPSHQVTQMGQEVILRCVPISNHLYFYWYRQILGQKVEFLVSFYNNEISEKSEIFDDQFSVERPDGSNFTLKIRSTKLEDSAMYFCASSGRDVTGETQYFGPGTRLLVL.

This clonotype came up many times. This chain connects TRBV11-2 to TRBJ2-7; D is unresolved. CDR3 length equals 12 residues. Per germline, CDR1 SGHAT and CDR2 FQNNGV. Trimming took off 4 bases at V and 4 bases at J, with 8 bases between the two ends. The CDR3 nucleotides read TGTGCCAGCAGCTCTTTACTGTACGAGCAGTACTTC. Translation: CASSSLLYEQYF.

This clonotype came up many times. The chain uses TRBV13 and TRBJ1-2; no clear D gene. This CDR3 has 16 residues. Trimming pared 4 bases from V and 6 bases from J, leaving 21 bases between. Per the germline V gene, CDR1 is PRHDT and CDR2 is FYEKMQ (reference sequence). The CDR3 DNA reads as TGTGCCAGCAGCTACTACTTGACACACCGTAGAGATGGCTACACCTTC. Amino acid sequence: CASSYYLTHRRDGYTF.

The chain recombines TRBV6-5 with TRBJ1-2; D remains ambiguous. This CDR3 is built from 15 residues. With 4 bases removed from V and 3 bases from J, the gap between germline ends came to 15 bases. Looked up from germline, CDR1 is MNHEY and CDR2 is SVGAGI. DNA of the CDR3: TGTGCCAGCAGTTCCCCCGGGCATTCACACTATGGCTACACCTTC. This gives the protein CASSSPGHSHYGYTF.

This clonotype has a count of ten or more. The chain has TRBV6-1 and TRBJ2-7; D not certain. V gave up 4 bases and J gave up 6 bases, with 7 bases separating them. CDR1 is MNHNS and CDR2 is SASEGT in the germline V gene. The CDR3 spans 11 residues. This CDR3 reads CASSVAGEQYF. The DNA for the CDR3 is TGTGCCAGCAGTGTGGCCGGCGAGCAGTACTTC.